Shown below are 11 T cell receptor beta chains from a single sample sequenced in a study of Graves' ophthalmopathy and Graves' hyperthyroidism. The authors amplified TCR beta CDR3 regions from RNA transcripts. HTBI-primed first-round RT-PCR preceded second-round multiplex PCR. One entry per CDR3 protein results from TCRdb running MiXCR on the multiplex PCR reads. This table has a few hundred thousand distinct CDR3 sequences, 15% appearing once. The sequencing input was peripheral blood. The receptors were sampled from a woman between 18 and 29 years old with stable Graves' hyperthyroidism.

In this sample, this clonotype turned up many times. This sequence joins TRBV5-1 and TRBJ1-1; 9 bases are shared with TRBD1. The CDR3 spans 15 residues. V trimming: 0 bases; J trimming: 4 bases; junction bases outside the gene matches: 4. The V gene's germline CDR1 is SGHRS and CDR2 YFSETQ. Here the CDR3 reads CASSLGDRAGTEAFF. The CDR3 DNA sequence: TGCGCCAGCAGCTTGGGGGACAGGGCAGGCACTGAAGCTTTCTTT.

This chain links TRBV9 with TRBJ2-7; 8 nucleotides align to TRBD1. The CDR3 has 13 amino acids. V lost 8 bases, J lost 6 bases, and 10 bases stayed unmatched. Germline values: CDR1 SGDLS, CDR2 YYNGEE. This CDR3 is CASQGQVTCEQYF. For the CDR3, the DNA is TGTGCCAGTCAGGGACAGGTTACATGCGAGCAGTACTTC.

In this sample, this clonotype turned up a few times. The V gene is TRBV2, the J gene TRBJ2-5; TRBD1 agrees at 7 bases. The germline CDR1 and CDR2 sequences are SNHLY and FYNNEI. The CDR3 consists of 14 residues. The junction had 5 bases not matched to a gene; V was cut back by 6 bases and J by 1 base. The CDR3: CASRAGTAQETQYF. CDR3 DNA: TGTGCCAGCAGAGCAGGGACAGCCCAAGAGACCCAGTACTTC.

The chain is built from TRBV3-1 and TRBJ2-5; 11 nucleotides agree with TRBD2. Trimming cost V 5 bases and J 2 bases; bases outside gene matches: 4. The CDR3 runs 15 residues. Germline loops: CDR1 LGHDT, CDR2 YNNKEL (reference sequence). The CDR3 region has the DNA TGTGCCAGCAGCACCCGACTAGCGGGACAAGAGACCCAGTACTTC. Translation: CASSTRLAGQETQYF.

This clonotype came up many times. Here the CDR3 reads CASSIARTGGYGYTF. The CDR3, as DNA: TGTGCCAGCAGCATTGCCCGGACAGGGGGTTATGGCTACACCTTC. The rearrangement uses TRBV9 and TRBJ1-2, with TRBD1 identical over 10 bases. The germline gives CDR1 SGDLS, CDR2 YYNGEE. This CDR3 has 15 residues. Losses at the gene ends were 4 bases for V and 5 bases for J; bases not matched to a gene: 8.

This clonotype was seen ten or more times. The chain recombines TRBV6-1 with TRBJ2-5; TRBD2 matches at 16 bases. CDR1 is MNHNS, CDR2 SASEGT, per germline. J was trimmed by 5 bases and V by 6 bases; bases with no gene match: 9. CDR3 length: 17 residues. The DNA of the CDR3 is TGTGCCAGCAGCTTGGGACTAGCGGGGGGGCTTTTCGAGACCCAGTACTTC. Its translation is CASSLGLAGGLFETQYF.

This clonotype was counted at least ten times. The chain uses TRBV27 and TRBJ1-2; 7 bases agree with TRBD1. J lost 4 bases, V lost 4 bases, and 3 bases had no gene match. The CDR3 consists of 13 residues. The V gene's germline CDR1 is MNHEY and CDR2 SMNVEV (reference sequence). The CDR3 protein is CASSSDRSYGYTF. CDR3 in DNA: TGTGCCAGCAGTTCGGACAGGAGCTATGGCTACACCTTC.

The chain combines TRBV12-3 or TRBV12-4 with TRBJ1-2; 8 bases fit TRBD1. This CDR3 has 12 residues. The V and J ends lost 3 bases and 13 bases, in that order; junction bases with no gene match: 7. The DNA of the CDR3 is TGTGCCAGCAGTTTCGGACAGGGTCCCGTCACCTTC. Translating gives CASSFGQGPVTF.

The chain uses TRBV12-3 or TRBV12-4 and TRBJ1-1, with D perhaps matching TRBD1 (6 bases). The CDR3 consists of 16 residues. V lost 6 bases to trimming and J lost 3 bases, with 20 bases between them. The CDR3 coding sequence is TGTGCCAGCAGATTCAGGGGCACAAGTCCGGACACTGAAGCTTTCTTT. This gives the protein CASRFRGTSPDTEAFF.

Regarding this clonotype: Germline and junction disagree at one end, which may indicate a read error. CDR3 coding DNA: TGTGCCGGCAGCCTACAGCAGGGATCAACTGAAGCTTTCTTT. It yields the protein CAGSLQQGSTEAFF. This chain links TRBV3-1 with TRBJ1-1, with a tentative D call TRBD1 (5 bases). Germline V gives CDR1 LGHDT, CDR2 YNNKEL (reference sequence). The CDR3 runs 14 residues.

This clonotype was observed many times. V usage is TRBV10-2 and J usage is TRBJ2-5, with D possibly TRBD2 on 6 matching bases. This CDR3 has 14 amino acids. Germline assignment: CDR1 WSHSY and CDR2 SAAADI. V was clipped by 7 bases and J by 5 bases, with 17 bases between them. The CDR3 nucleotides read TGCGCCAGCACCGACCCACTAGCTCCTGAGACCCAGTACTTC. It specifies CASTDPLAPETQYF.